This is a list of T cell receptor beta chains from one sample in a study of blood T cells in healthy people across ages. TCRdb re-called the 5' RACE reads through MiXCR, storing one row per CDR3 protein. The sample lists 650,000 to 1,000,000 distinct CDR3 sequences, 30% to 45% occurring once. Sequencing was carried out using blood. Source of these receptors: a man aged 18 to 29 in good health. Both conserved end residues are trimmed from each CDR3.

cdr3_aa: ASSPLGGLRGTGELF
v_call: TRBV5-1

cdr3_aa: ASSTPGLAAFSSYNEQF
v_call: TRBV4-3

cdr3_aa: ASSPRGGNSPPH
v_call: TRBV4-2

cdr3_aa: ASSVGTVGRSSGANVLT
v_call: TRBV9

cdr3_aa: ASMGTGGNEQY
v_call: TRBV2

cdr3_aa: ASSEDIIGTEAF
v_call: TRBV2

cdr3_aa: ASSPQGATYNEQY
v_call: TRBV5-5

cdr3_aa: ASSPTSGLYNEQF
v_call: TRBV7-2

cdr3_aa: ASSRQEGATDTQY
v_call: TRBV4-2

cdr3_aa: ASSQLQGRTEAF
v_call: TRBV3-1

cdr3_aa: ASSQTSGGWNEQF
v_call: TRBV7-2

cdr3_aa: ASSLGTPNNEQY
v_call: TRBV7-2

cdr3_aa: SARQSSETQY
v_call: TRBV20-1

cdr3_aa: AISGGRHQETQY
v_call: TRBV10-3

cdr3_aa: ASSLLALGETF
v_call: TRBV7-9

cdr3_aa: ASSPGLRAQETQY
v_call: TRBV7-2

cdr3_aa: ARKETEAF
v_call: TRBV28

cdr3_aa: ATSRGSTNEKLF
v_call: TRBV15

cdr3_aa: ASKSSPEARQPQH
v_call: TRBV5-1

cdr3_aa: ASSQGSPRGTQY
v_call: TRBV14

cdr3_aa: ASSWSGGRREGEQY
v_call: TRBV27

cdr3_aa: ASSQDSEAF
v_call: TRBV12-3/TRBV12-4

cdr3_aa: ASSVARDGYEQY
v_call: TRBV7-2

cdr3_aa: SARDHGGNTEAF
v_call: TRBV20-1

cdr3_aa: ASTRTGYTGELF
v_call: TRBV7-8

cdr3_aa: ASSVTGGSTEAF
v_call: TRBV2

cdr3_aa: ASSQGTYQETQY
v_call: TRBV3-1

cdr3_aa: ASSLGPGWENTQY
v_call: TRBV5-1

cdr3_aa: ASSVGTGGKGNTDTQY
v_call: TRBV9

cdr3_aa: ASSQDPGQGSATKNIQY
v_call: TRBV4-1

cdr3_aa: AISVSLAGDVEQF
v_call: TRBV10-3

cdr3_aa: ASSLEPPGSTSSGNTIY
v_call: TRBV12-3/TRBV12-4

cdr3_aa: ASSLAGAGRVNTEAF
v_call: TRBV12-3/TRBV12-4

cdr3_aa: SAPTGGGSYGYT
v_call: TRBV20-1

cdr3_aa: ASSCGTGVMYEQY
v_call: TRBV6-7

cdr3_aa: SASRLAGLETQY
v_call: TRBV20-1

cdr3_aa: ASSPSSSGGSGGDEQF
v_call: TRBV18